The sample holds one count of the clone carrying this T cell receptor beta chain. TCRdb keeps only in-frame clones here, not all; method: immunoSEQ multiplex PCR. The sample lists 270,000 or so clones, around nine tenths occurring once. The data belong to a study of blood T cell repertoires in COVID-19. Material: PBMCs or T cells enriched from blood (not recorded which). This TCR was recovered from a woman aged 18 to 35 who had recovered from COVID-19.

The CDR3 sequence: CASSQEVTGPYYGYTF. The CDR3 nucleotides are TGTGCCAGCAGCCAAGAAGTGACAGGCCCTTACTATGGCTACACCTTC. The J gene is TRBJ1-2, the V gene TRBV3-1 (or the pseudogene TRBV3-2); tentatively, D is TRBD1 (6 bases). Trimming removed 0 bases at V and 3 bases at J, with 14 bases between. In germline, CDR1 is LGHDT, CDR2 YNNKEL (reference sequence). This CDR3 has 16 residues.